Given below is one T cell receptor (beta chain) in context. The antigen it binds to is not known. The sample holds no much larger clone one base away, and base qualities are not on file. Rearranged TRB sequences spanning V, D and J segments were amplified in a multiplex touch-down PCR with a mixed TRB-A/B primer pool. Illumina adapters and sample indices were attached to the amplicons in two consecutive PCR reactions using Phusion HS II polymerase. Amplicons were gel-purified with the NucleoSpin Gel and PCR Clean-up kit, then checked with Qubit and an Agilent 2100 Bioanalyzer. Libraries were sequenced on an Illumina MiSeq using 600-cycle, single-indexed, paired-end runs. The original methods were these. MiXCR versions 2.12 and 3.0.5 were used to process the TRB sequences. A clone was defined as each unique CDR3 nucleotide sequence, and only productive sequences supported by at least two reads were kept. Repertoire metrics included Shannon diversity, evenness, clonality (one minus evenness), and alpha-parameterized diversity profiles from alpha 0 to 5. The IGoR algorithm was used to calculate generation probabilities of clones in the paired pre- and post-chemotherapy samples. In-frame beta chains were kept once TCRdb had trimmed the public reads at Q25 with fastp and called clones with MiXCR. Every entry covers one CDR3 protein and lists the most common genes and DNA from its rows. The V and J calls, along with clone size, are taken from TCRdb and not from the paper's own processing. The sample table shows around 10,000 distinct CDR3 sequences, and roughly 40% are seen once. The ten biggest clones cover about 7.9% of the sample.

Genomic DNA extracted from peripheral blood, rather than sorted cells or RNA, was used as the source for amplification of TCR beta rearrangements. A distance of 20 bases separates the germline ends of V and J, which lose 2 bases and 4 bases respectively. Via the germline V gene (reference sequence), CDR1 is MNHEY and CDR2 SMNVEV. From its cysteine to its phenylalanine, the CDR3 spans 17 amino acids. Solely the CDR3 DNA is kept, with 51 bases framed from the first base. The data were obtained in a study of T cell repertoires in aging, cancer and after chemotherapy (dated 2019 in TCRdb). Regarding the complete study: Donors spanned six age groups from 30 or younger to 70 or older, with at least three individuals per group. To examine immunoaging and T cell reconstitution after chemotherapy, the study profiled TCR beta repertoires in peripheral blood from healthy donors and cancer patients. Healthy donor control TCR repertoires were recorded over several months to years and showed clear clonal overlap across re-sampling. Alongside about 97 healthy donors serving as a reference group, the cohort included 218 cancer patients, of whom some 91 had hematological cancers and fewer than 130 had solid cancers. Approximately 10 million TCR reads were contained in the full dataset. What the study reported, not specific to this receptor: The authors noted that the repertoire data do not allow conclusions about immunological memory after chemotherapy. In healthy donors, the drop in TCR diversity with age came mainly from a loss of richness, whereas in cancer patients a loss of evenness also played a part. Compared with age-matched healthy donors, untreated patients with hematological or solid cancers had significantly lower TCR diversity and higher clonality in blood. Median generation probability increased over the chemotherapy interval in both cancer cohorts, suggesting repertoire reconstitution through rebound thymic output.

This clonotype originated in a human donor in good health. Material for sequencing was blood. Recombination linked TRBV27 to TRBJ1-2; the D region possibly corresponds to TRBD1 (5 bases align). Here is the DNA: TGTGCCAGCAGTTTAACCCAGGCGGGGGGTAAAAGCTATGGCTACACCTTC. Protein translation: CASSLTQAGGKSYGYTF.